What follows are 6 T cell receptor beta chains derived from one specimen sequenced in a study of blood T cell repertoires in COVID-19. Assay used: immunoSEQ multiplex PCR; TCRdb lists only in-frame clones, some missing. The data hold 55,000 to 75,000 clones, with 70% to 90% observed a single time. Sequencing was performed on peripheral blood. The receptors were sampled from a human donor with active COVID-19. The donor label of this sample is uncertain.

The rearrangement uses TRBV30 and TRBJ2-4; D not certain. V lost 0 bases and J 0 bases, leaving 9 bases between the germline ends. There are 15 residues in the CDR3. Germline loops: CDR1 GTSNPN, CDR2 SVGIG (reference sequence). This CDR3 is CAWSVNYLAKNIQYF. The CDR3 nucleotides are TGTGCCTGGAGTGTCAATTACTTAGCCAAAAACATTCAGTACTTC.

The chain joins TRBV15 to TRBJ1-2; no clear D. This CDR3 comprises 13 residues. Germline-derived CDR1 and CDR2 are LNHNV and YYDKDF (reference sequence). The germline V and J ends were trimmed by 0 bases and 4 bases, with 6 bases remaining between them. The CDR3 coding sequence is TGTGCCACCAGCAGAGATGGGAGCTATGGCTACACCTTC. As protein: CATSRDGSYGYTF.

The CDR3: CASSPGAGGLDTQYF. The DNA for the CDR3 is TGTGCCAGCAGCCCGGGGGCGGGGGGGTTGGATACGCAGTATTTT. The chain couples TRBV7-2 to TRBJ2-3, with 9 bases identical to TRBD2. Losses at the gene ends were 5 bases for V and 6 bases for J; bases not matched to a gene: 9. The CDR3 runs to 15 residues. The germline V gene encodes CDR1 SGHTA and CDR2 FQGNSA.

The chain recombines TRBV30 with TRBJ2-3; 9 bases are a match to TRBD2. Per the germline V gene, CDR1 is GTSNPN and CDR2 is SVGIG (reference sequence). The trim removed 5 bases at V and 6 bases at J, leaving 12 bases unmatched. The CDR3 contains 15 residues. CDR3 loop: CAWGGGAGGLDTQYF. The CDR3 bases are TGTGCCTGGGGCGGGGGCGCGGGGGGGCTTGATACGCAGTATTTT.

This clone has just one count. The chain links TRBV12-3 or TRBV12-4 to TRBJ1-1, with 10 bases fitting TRBD1. The CDR3 covers 13 residues. J was trimmed by 8 bases and V by 3 bases; bases with no gene match: 3. CDR3 nucleotide sequence: TGTGCCAGCAGTTTGACAGGGGGCTGGGAAGCTTTCTTT. This translates into CASSLTGGWEAFF.

This rearrangement joins TRBV5-1 to TRBJ2-4; D unclear. This CDR3 contains 14 residues. The germline gives CDR1 SGHRS, CDR2 YFSETQ. Trimming shortened V by 0 bases and J by 2 bases, and 6 bases separated the two germline ends. The CDR3 protein is CASSLGSTKNIQYF. Written as DNA, the CDR3 is TGCGCCAGCAGCTTGGGCAGTACCAAAAACATTCAGTACTTC.